These T cell receptor beta chains were read from a single sample in a study of T cell changes during pregnancy in multiple sclerosis. Only in-frame clones appear in the TCRdb table, and some are missing; sequencing was by immunoSEQ multiplex PCR. This table has 45,000 or so clones, roughly nine tenths appearing once. Sequenced material: CD4+ T cells from peripheral blood mononuclear cells, taken after pregnancy. Source of these receptors: a female donor with multiple sclerosis, enrolled in a pregnancy study. CDR3s include the opening cysteine and the closing phenylalanine or tryptophan. D genes are given only for firm matches. The size entry is marked missing in some rows and otherwise reads once, few, many or a size class.

clone_size	d_call	v_call	j_call	cdr3_nt	cdr3_aa
NA	NA	TRBV28	TRBJ1-4	TGTGCCAGCAGTTTAAAGGTGGAATTGCGGGGGATAATAATACTGGGAAAACTGTTTTTT	CASSLKVELRGIIILGKLFF
NA	NA	TRBV5-1	TRBJ2-2	TGCGCCAGCAGCTTTGGACCAAGAGGGACCGGGGAGCTGTTTTTT	CASSFGPRGTGELFF
NA	NA	TRBV11-3	TRBJ1-1	TGTGCCAGCAGTCTCCGAGGGAACACTGAAGCTTTCTTT	CASSLRGNTEAFF
NA	NA	TRBV28	TRBJ2-7	TGTGCCAGCAGTTTACGAGGGAATCCCTACGAGCAGTACTTC	CASSLRGNPYEQYF
NA	TRBD2	TRBV9	TRBJ2-3	TGTGCCAGCAGCCCAAGACTAGCGGGGGGGGATACGCAGTATTTT	CASSPRLAGGDTQYF
NA	TRBD1	TRBV28	TRBJ2-5	TGTGCCAGCAGTCCTCTGTTCCCGGCAGGGGGCACAGAGACCCAGTACTTC	CASSPLFPAGGTETQYF
once	TRBD1	TRBV5-1	TRBJ1-4	TGCGCCAGCAGCCCGAAGGACAGGGGTGACGAAGTTGATGAAAAACTGTTTTTT	CASSPKDRGDEVDEKLFF
NA	NA	TRBV6-5	TRBJ2-7	TGTGCCAGCAGTTCGGGACTGCGCACCTACGAGCAGTACTTC	CASSSGLRTYEQYF
few	NA	TRBV4-2	TRBJ1-5	TGTGCCAGCAGCTACGAAAGGGGGAGCAATCAGCCCCAGCATTTT	CASSYERGSNQPQHF
once	NA	TRBV19	TRBJ2-7	TGTGCCAGTGGCAGGGCAGGGAACACCTACGAGCAGTACTTC	CASGRAGNTYEQYF
NA	TRBD1	TRBV18	TRBJ2-5	TGTGCCAGCTCACCGCCGGGACAGGGGTCCCAAGAGACCCAGTACTTC	CASSPPGQGSQETQYF
NA	NA	TRBV5-1	TRBJ2-6	TGCGCCAGCAGCTTGGGTCCTAGCTTTATCTGGGCCAACGTCCTGACTTTC	CASSLGPSFIWANVLTF
NA	TRBD1	TRBV6-6	TRBJ1-5	TGTGCCAGCAGGGACAGGGATAATCAGCCCCAGCATTTT	CASRDRDNQPQHF
NA	NA	TRBV7-2	TRBJ1-3	TGTGCCAGCAGCTTCACGGGGGACTCTGGAAACACCATATATTTT	CASSFTGDSGNTIYF
NA	NA	TRBV6-5	TRBJ1-6	TGTGCCAGCAGATTACAGGACGACTATAATTCACCCCTCCACTTT	CASRLQDDYNSPLHF
NA	TRBD1	TRBV5-4	TRBJ2-7	TGTGCCAGCAGCTCCCGGACAGGGGGCCCCTACGAGCAGTACTTC	CASSSRTGGPYEQYF
NA	TRBD1	TRBV6-6	TRBJ1-2	TGTGCCAGCAGTCGGGACAGGGCGACTTCGGGCTATGGCTACACCTTC	CASSRDRATSGYGYTF
few	TRBD1	TRBV6-5	TRBJ2-7	TGTGCCAGCAGGAGCCCGGGACAGGGGCAGGAGCAGTACTTC	CASRSPGQGQEQYF
NA	TRBD1	TRBV7-9	TRBJ2-5	TGTGCCAGCAGCCCGGGGTTGGCAGGGGGAGAGACCCAGTACTTC	CASSPGLAGGETQYF
NA	NA	TRBV2	TRBJ1-4	TGTGCCAGCAGTGAACAGGACAGAGCCAACGAAAAACTGTTTTTT	CASSEQDRANEKLFF